This TCR beta chain is from a study of T cells in localized non-small cell lung cancer. In its sample, this clone was seen a few times. As yet, its antigen is unknown. Study results and limitations: Uninvolved adjacent lung showed peak T cell clonality, exceeding tumor.

The germline V and J ends were trimmed by 5 bases and 6 bases, with 19 bases remaining between them. Germline V gene data show CDR1 as MRHNA and CDR2 as SNTAGT. The CDR3 is made up of 15 amino acids. Profiled with immunoSEQ multiplex PCR; TCRdb holds only in-frame clones, not every one. The sample contains approximately 16,000 clones, around 85% of which appear only once. The receptor comes from a female donor aged 60 or older with stage I squamous cell lung carcinoma. The chain links TRBV6-4 to TRBJ1-1, with D hard to call. Sequenced here: peripheral blood, sampled before any cancer treatment. The CDR3 nucleotides read TGTGCCAGCAGTCCCTCGCCTGGTCTTCGTGCTGAAGCTTTCTTT. Translated: CASSPSPGLRAEAFF.